This T cell receptor beta chain was captured by sequencing in a study of blood T cell repertoires in COVID-19. The participants were between about 18 and 89 years old and came from 24 US areas. The CDR3 extends over 17 amino acids. With 0 bases clipped from V and 2 bases from J, the junction kept 9 bases outside the gene matches. Germline assignment: CDR1 LGHNA and CDR2 YSLEER. Libraries were prepared by immunoSEQ multiplex PCR; TCRdb keeps only in-frame clonotypes and omits some of them. The sample records a few hundred thousand clones, about 89% being singletons. This TCR derives from a woman aged 40 to 49 who had recovered from COVID-19. The sample consisted of PBMCs or T cells enriched from blood (not recorded which). The V and J genes are TRBV4-3 and TRBJ2-5; 7 nucleotides align to TRBD1. The CDR3 sequence is CASSQDWRQGDQETQYF. As DNA, the CDR3 is TGCGCCAGCAGCCAAGATTGGAGACAGGGCGATCAAGAGACCCAGTACTTC.